This T cell receptor (beta chain) was identified during a study of blood T cell repertoires in COVID-19. On the study more broadly: Whether acute or convalescent, the COVID-19 samples came from the United States, Italy and Spain. T cells, B-cell-depleted T cells, or PBMCs supplied cDNA or gDNA.

Enrolment of Seattle patients took place during active infection, and they were followed longitudinally. Methods used by the authors: Counts of nucleated cells, estimated from reference gene primer amplification, were obtained. The table came from immunoSEQ multiplex PCR; TCRdb's copy has only in-frame clones and leaves some out. From that table come the V and J calls and clone size; the DNA was used to work out D and trimming. The table includes approximately 290,000 clones, around 82% detected once. The CDR3 consists of 15 residues. The germline V and J ends were trimmed by 5 bases and 0 bases, with 14 bases remaining between them. The germline CDR1 and CDR2 sequences are SGHRS and YFSETQ.

The clonotype was recovered from a person aged 65 to 85 with COVID-19, enrolled during active disease. The material sequenced was peripheral blood. This rearrangement joins TRBV5-1 to TRBJ1-1; D remains ambiguous. CDR3 amino acids: CASSEGSFMNTEAFF. For the CDR3, the DNA is TGCGCCAGCAGTGAGGGCTCGTTTATGAACACTGAAGCTTTCTTT.